These 32 T cell receptor beta chains came from one sample sequenced in a study of beta chain features in type 1 diabetes. General study findings and limits: People with Type 1 diabetes carried modestly yet significantly shorter TCRB CDR3s in all four CD4+ subsets.

Every bit of the isolated RNA underwent reverse transcription, so sequencing read expressed TCRB transcripts. Only in-frame clones appear in the TCRdb table, and some are missing; sequencing was by immunoSEQ multiplex PCR. The table shows 600,000 or so clones, with roughly 12% occurring only once. For these TCRs, the target antigens are not known. Sequencing was done on a sample of naive CD4+ T cells from blood. These receptors were taken from a man younger than 45 with type 1 diabetes.

This clone was counted only a few times. The gene calls are TRBV7-8 and TRBJ2-2; TRBD2 matches 11 bases. CDR1 SGHVS and CDR2 FQNEAQ come from the germline V gene. This CDR3 contains 16 residues. The junction had 6 bases not matched to a gene; V was cut back by 5 bases and J by 4 bases. As DNA, the CDR3 is TGTGCCAGCAGCGTCGGGACTAGCGGTAGCACCGGGGAGCTGTTTTTT. Translating gives CASSVGTSGSTGELFF.

The rearrangement joins TRBV7-2 to TRBJ2-1, with D uncertain. CDR1 SGHTA and CDR2 FQGNSA come from the germline V gene. This CDR3 region has 13 residues. The V gene lost 1 base and the J gene lost 5 bases, with 6 bases spanning the gap. CDR3 residues: CASSLVVDNEQFF. The CDR3 DNA follows: TGTGCCAGCAGCTTAGTGGTTGACAATGAGCAGTTCTTC.

In nucleotides, the CDR3 is TGTGCCAGCAGCTTAGAGACAGGGTACGAGCAGTACTTC. Protein sequence: CASSLETGYEQYF. The rearrangement links TRBV7-2 to TRBJ2-7, with 7 bases identical to TRBD1. CDR1 is SGHTA and CDR2 is FQGNSA in the germline V gene. The junction had 1 base not matched to a gene; V was cut back by 1 base and J by 4 bases. CDR3 length: 13 amino acids.

This clone showed up just a few times. V and J are TRBV28 and TRBJ1-6; the match to TRBD1 covers 7 bases. CDR1 is MDHEN and CDR2 is SYDVKM in the germline V gene. With V trimmed by 2 bases and J by 9 bases, 7 bases remained unmatched. The CDR3 runs to 15 residues. This CDR3 is CASSLEQGLASPLHF. The CDR3 DNA is TGTGCCAGCAGTTTAGAACAGGGGCTCGCTTCACCCCTCCACTTT.

This clone has a handful of counts. The V gene is TRBV5-1, the J gene TRBJ1-6; a weak D match, TRBD1 (5 bases). The CDR3 contains 15 residues. Germline CDR1 and CDR2: SGHRS and YFSETQ. V was pared by 0 bases and J by 7 bases, with 11 bases between. In DNA form, the CDR3 reads TGCGCCAGCAGCTTGGGACAGCACCCGAATTCACCCCTCCACTTT. Translating it yields CASSLGQHPNSPLHF.

J is TRBJ2-1 and V is TRBV7-8; D unresolved. The V and J ends lost 6 bases and 5 bases respectively, with 14 bases between them. The CDR3 runs to 14 residues. Germline V gene lookup returns CDR1 SGHVS and CDR2 FQNEAQ. The CDR3 nucleotides read TGTGCCAGCAGACGCGGCGGCCGGGACAATGAGCAGTTCTTC. The encoded protein is CASRRGGRDNEQFF.

The chain combines TRBV29-1 with TRBJ1-1; D is possibly TRBD1 (6 bases). CDR3 length: 13 amino acids. Germline assignment: CDR1 SQVTM and CDR2 ANQGSEA. Between the trimmed V and J ends, which lost 6 bases and 8 bases, there was a span of 19 bases. The CDR3 DNA sequence: TGCAGCGTCGAACAGGGAGGATCGGGAGAAGCTTTCTTT. Encoded protein: CSVEQGGSGEAFF.

This clone appeared a few times. The chain combines TRBV14 with TRBJ2-1, with 7 bases identical to TRBD2. The CDR3 is 14 residues long. Trimming took 8 bases from V and 0 from J; bases not matched to a gene: 4. Germline CDR1 is SGHDN and CDR2 is FVKESK. CDR3 region: CASGRGNSYNEQFF. CDR3 nucleotide sequence: TGTGCCAGCGGGCGGGGGAACTCCTACAATGAGCAGTTCTTC.

This clone was counted only a few times. Distinct nucleotide sequences in the sample also encode this CDR3. This chain uses TRBV5-6 with TRBJ1-1; D may be TRBD1 (5 bases). V was shortened by 1 base and J by 4 bases, with 8 bases between the two germline ends. This CDR3 has 13 residues. Germline CDR1 SGHDT, CDR2 YYEEEE. As DNA, the CDR3 is TGTGCCAGCAGCTTGAGGGGTGGCACTGAAGCTTTCTTT. Encoded protein: CASSLRGGTEAFF.

V is TRBV18 and J is TRBJ1-5, with D unclear. This CDR3 comprises 14 residues. Germline lookup yields CDR1 KGHSH and CDR2 LQKENI. V gave up 2 bases and J gave up 2 bases, with 7 bases separating them. The CDR3 protein is CASSPLTGNQPQHF. The CDR3 region has the DNA TGTGCCAGCTCACCATTGACTGGCAATCAGCCCCAGCATTTT.

J is TRBJ2-1 and V is TRBV30; D uncertain. Germline V CDR1 and CDR2: GTSNPN, SVGIG (reference sequence). This CDR3 has 12 amino acids. V shed 4 bases and J shed 8 bases, with 12 bases lying between them. The CDR3 here is CAWTRDDYEQFF. CDR3 in DNA: TGTGCCTGGACCAGAGATGATTATGAGCAGTTCTTC.

The chain has TRBV4-2 and TRBJ2-6; TRBD1 matches 12 bases. The germline gives CDR1 LGHNA, CDR2 YNFKEQ. The V and J ends lost 2 bases and 2 bases, in that order; junction bases with no gene match: 4. The CDR3 is 18 amino acids. The DNA of the CDR3 is TGTGCCAGCAGCCAAACGGGACAGGGGGCGCCTGGGGCCAACGTCCTGACTTTC. Amino acids: CASSQTGQGAPGANVLTF.

This clone was found a few times. The chain's CDR3 is CASFRRVLKNTGELFF. In nucleotides, the CDR3 is TGTGCCAGCTTCCGGAGAGTGTTAAAAAACACCGGGGAGCTGTTTTTT. The chain couples TRBV5-6 to TRBJ2-2; D is ambiguous. Trimming took off 7 bases at V and 2 bases at J, with 18 bases between the two ends. This CDR3 spans 16 amino acids. Looked up from germline, CDR1 is SGHDT and CDR2 is YYEEEE. Together with reference TRBV5-6 and TRBJ2-2, the CDR3 gives the full variable domain: DAGVTQSPTHLIKTRGQQVTLRCSPKSGHDTVSWYQQALGQGPQFIFQYYEEEERQRGNFPDRFSGHQFPNYSSELNVNALLLGDSALYLCASFRRVLKNTGELFFGEGSRLTVL.

This clone is a singleton in its sample. The genes are TRBV5-4 and TRBJ2-7; 10 bases map to TRBD1. The CDR3 is made up of 14 amino acids. From germline, CDR1 is SGHNT and CDR2 YYREEE (reference sequence). V dropped 6 bases and J dropped 5; count of bases not matched to a gene: 8. CDR3 sequence reads: CASKAGTGANEQYF. CDR3 sequence (DNA): TGTGCCAGCAAGGCCGGGACAGGGGCCAACGAGCAGTACTTC.

This chain uses TRBV7-9 with TRBJ1-6; possibly TRBD1 for D (5 bases). This CDR3 contains 17 residues. CDR1 is SEHNR, CDR2 FQNEAQ, per germline (reference sequence). The V gene lost 2 bases and the J gene lost 6 bases, with 17 bases spanning the gap. The CDR3 nucleotides read TGTGCCAGCAGCTTAAAGGCCCCGGGACGGCCTAATTCACCCCTCCACTTT. Protein sequence: CASSLKAPGRPNSPLHF.

This chain uses TRBV14 with TRBJ1-2; D gene ambiguous. The CDR3 runs 12 residues. Germline lookup yields CDR1 SGHDN and CDR2 FVKESK. V was cut by 4 bases and J by 3 bases, with 6 bases left in between. The CDR3 DNA reads TGTGCCAGCAGCCCCGCCTACTATGGCTACACCTTC. This codes for CASSPAYYGYTF.

The rearrangement uses TRBV2 and TRBJ1-2, with D uncertain. This CDR3 contains 12 residues. Germline lookup yields CDR1 SNHLY and CDR2 FYNNEI. V was pared by 2 bases and J by 3 bases, with 4 bases between. CDR3 bases: TGTGCCAGCAGTGAAAAGGACTATGGCTACACCTTC. Translation: CASSEKDYGYTF.

This clone was seen a few times. The CDR3 coding sequence is TGTGCCAGCAGCCAATTTTGGCCGGGTCCCTACGAGCAGTACTTC. Residues: CASSQFWPGPYEQYF. The V call is TRBV16, the J call TRBJ2-7; D not resolved. The CDR3 has 15 residues. The V gene lost 1 base and the J gene lost 2 bases, with 12 bases spanning the gap. Germline loops: CDR1 KGHSY, CDR2 FQNENV.

This clone was found a few times. The chain is built from TRBV19 and TRBJ1-4; the match to TRBD1 covers 8 bases. Germline V gene sequence: CDR1 LNHDA, CDR2 SQIVND (reference sequence). The CDR3 contains 15 residues. V was pared by 3 bases and J by 6 bases, with 6 bases of the junction left unmatched. The CDR3 sequence is CASSIIGQGDEKLFF. The CDR3 DNA follows: TGTGCCAGTAGTATCATCGGACAGGGAGATGAAAAACTGTTTTTT.

The gene calls are TRBV5-4 and TRBJ2-1; maybe TRBD2 (6 bases). The CDR3 sequence is 11 residues long. V lost 4 bases and J lost 10, with 9 bases in between. CDR1 is SGHNT and CDR2 is YYREEE in the germline V gene (reference sequence). The CDR3, as DNA: TGTGCCAGCAGCCGGACTACGGAGCAGTTCTTC. Amino acid sequence: CASSRTTEQFF. Full variable domain (rest looked up from reference TRBV5-4 and TRBJ2-1): ETGVTQSPTHLIKTRGQQVTLRCSSQSGHNTVSWYQQALGQGPQFIFQYYREEENGRGNFPPRFSGLQFPNYSSELNVNALELDDSALYLCASSRTTEQFFGPGTRLTVL.

This clone was seen a few times. The V and J genes are TRBV4-3 and TRBJ1-2; TRBD1 is a possible D gene (5 bases). The germline V gene has CDR1 LGHNA and CDR2 YSLEER. This CDR3 spans 15 amino acids. V lost 1 base and J 5 bases, leaving 14 bases between the germline ends. CDR3 residues: CASSQVQDSLYGYTF. For the CDR3, the DNA is TGCGCCAGCAGCCAAGTTCAAGACAGTTTGTATGGCTACACCTTC.

The genes are TRBV1 and TRBJ1-1. TRBV1 is recorded as a pseudogene. The CDR3 spans 17 residues. This CDR3 is CTSSQGGDFPGLAEAFF. CDR3 sequence (DNA): TGCACCAGCAGCCAAGGAGGCGATTTCCCCGGGCTCGCTGAAGCTTTCTTT.

This clone has just a few counts. The J gene is TRBJ2-5, the V gene TRBV5-6; TRBD1 or TRBD2 may be the D gene (5 bases each). Between the trimmed V and J ends, which lost 4 bases and 5 bases, there was a span of 18 bases. The CDR3 is 15 amino acids. The germline V gene has CDR1 SGHDT and CDR2 YYEEEE. The CDR3 nucleotides read TGTGCCAGCAGCCTCAGGTTGAACGGGGCGGAGACCCAGTACTTC. This gives the protein CASSLRLNGAETQYF.

V usage is TRBV14 and J usage is TRBJ2-4, with 7 bases lining up with TRBD2. This CDR3 region has 14 residues. Germline CDR1 reads SGHDN; CDR2 reads FVKESK. The junction had 4 bases not matched to a gene; V was cut back by 0 bases and J by 8 bases. CDR3 bases: TGTGCCAGCAGCCAAGATAGGACTAGAGACATTCAGTACTTC. Amino acid sequence: CASSQDRTRDIQYF.

This clone was seen only a few times. The chain recombines TRBV7-2 with TRBJ2-3; D tentatively fits TRBD1 or TRBD2 (5 bases each). The V gene lost 0 bases and the J gene lost 2 bases, with 15 bases spanning the gap. Germline values: CDR1 SGHTA, CDR2 FQGNSA. CDR3 size: 17 residues. CDR3 in amino acids: CASSLARDVSTTDTQYF. The CDR3 DNA follows: TGTGCCAGCAGCTTAGCGAGGGACGTAAGCACCACAGATACGCAGTATTTT.

This chain links TRBV6-5 with TRBJ1-1, with D unresolved. The germline V gene has CDR1 MNHEY and CDR2 SVGAGI. V shed 7 bases and J shed 5 bases, with 8 bases lying between them. The CDR3 runs 11 residues. DNA for the CDR3: TGTGCCAGCACCATAGGGACTGAAGCTTTCTTT. The encoded protein is CASTIGTEAFF.

The rearrangement links TRBV6-1 to TRBJ2-5; tentative D call: TRBD2 (5 bases). Per the germline V gene, CDR1 is MNHNS and CDR2 is SASEGT. The CDR3 loop spans 16 amino acids. Trimming shortened V by 1 base and J by 7 bases, and 19 bases separated the two germline ends. CDR3 loop: CASSEVPDPLGGTQYF. CDR3 coding DNA: TGTGCCAGCAGTGAAGTCCCGGACCCACTTGGAGGGACCCAGTACTTC.

J is TRBJ1-6 and V is TRBV2; D unclear. V lost 3 bases and J 0 bases, leaving 9 bases between the germline ends. The CDR3 extends over 16 amino acids. Per the germline V gene, CDR1 is SNHLY and CDR2 is FYNNEI. The CDR3 reads CASSERVSSYNSPLHF. CDR3 DNA: TGTGCCAGCAGTGAGCGGGTGAGCTCCTATAATTCACCCCTCCACTTT.

J is TRBJ2-2 and V is TRBV2; 9 nucleotides line up with TRBD2. Germline assignment: CDR1 SNHLY and CDR2 FYNNEI. The trim removed 4 bases at V and 1 base at J, leaving 1 base unmatched. This CDR3 spans 15 amino acids. The DNA of the CDR3 is TGTGCCAGCAGTGTGACTAGCGGGAACACCGGGGAGCTGTTTTTT. This sequence encodes CASSVTSGNTGELFF.

This clone was counted a few times. The chain carries TRBV7-9 and TRBJ2-3; D gene ambiguous. Germline V gene lookup returns CDR1 SEHNR and CDR2 FQNEAQ (reference sequence). The CDR3 has 13 residues. V lost 5 bases, J lost 5 bases, and 11 bases lay in between. The DNA for the CDR3 is TGTGCCAGCAGCACCTCGTCCATAGATACGCAGTATTTT. Translation: CASSTSSIDTQYF.

DNA for the CDR3: TGTGCCAGCAGTCAAGAATTCGGCCGGGGAGATACGCAGTATTTT. It encodes CASSQEFGRGDTQYF. The chain has TRBV6-6 and TRBJ2-3, with D possibly matching TRBD2 (5 bases). The CDR3 has 15 amino acids. Germline V CDR1 and CDR2: MNHNY, SVGAGI (reference sequence). The germline V and J ends were trimmed by 5 bases and 5 bases, with 17 bases remaining between them.

This clone was recorded a few times. The V and J genes are TRBV18 and TRBJ2-5, with D maybe TRBD1 (6 bases). There are 13 residues in the CDR3. V lost 6 bases to trimming and J lost 3 bases, with 11 bases between them. Germline V gene lookup returns CDR1 KGHSH and CDR2 LQKENI. CDR3 loop: CASSGHKEETQYF. The CDR3 bases are TGTGCCAGCTCGGGACACAAAGAAGAGACCCAGTACTTC.